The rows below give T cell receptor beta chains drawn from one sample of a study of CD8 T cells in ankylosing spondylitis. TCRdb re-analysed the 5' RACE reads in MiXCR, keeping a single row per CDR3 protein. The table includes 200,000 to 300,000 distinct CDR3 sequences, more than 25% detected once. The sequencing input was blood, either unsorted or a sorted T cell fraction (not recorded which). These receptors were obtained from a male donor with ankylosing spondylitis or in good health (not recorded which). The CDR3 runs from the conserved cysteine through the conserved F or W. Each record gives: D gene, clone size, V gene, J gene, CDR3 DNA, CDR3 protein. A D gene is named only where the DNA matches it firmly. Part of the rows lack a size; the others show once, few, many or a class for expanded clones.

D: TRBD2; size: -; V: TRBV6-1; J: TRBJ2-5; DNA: TGTGCCAGCAGTCGGGGGGGCCAAGAGACCCAGTACTTC; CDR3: CASSRGGQETQYF
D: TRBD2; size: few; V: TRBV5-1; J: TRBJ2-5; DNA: TGCGCCAGCAGCTTATCACTAGCGGGGGCGTACCAAGAGACCCAGTACTTC; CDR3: CASSLSLAGAYQETQYF
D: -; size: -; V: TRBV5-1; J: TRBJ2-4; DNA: TGCGCCAGCAGCTCCCCGGGGGAGGCCAAAAACATTCAGTACTTC; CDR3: CASSSPGEAKNIQYF
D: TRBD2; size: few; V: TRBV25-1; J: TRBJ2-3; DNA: TGTGCCAGCAGTGAGATCAGCGGGGGGGCCGTAGATACGCAGTATTTT; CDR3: CASSEISGGAVDTQYF
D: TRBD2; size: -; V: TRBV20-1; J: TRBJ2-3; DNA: TGCAGTGCTAGAAGTGGGTGGGGGGGATCAGATACGCAGTATTTT; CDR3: CSARSGWGGSDTQYF
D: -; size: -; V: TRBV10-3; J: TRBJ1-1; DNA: TGTGCCATCAGGGTGGACAGGAACACTGAAGCTTTCTTT; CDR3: CAIRVDRNTEAFF
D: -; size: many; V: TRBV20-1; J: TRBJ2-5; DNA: TGCAGTGCCCCCCCCGTACTTCAAGAGACCCAGTACTTC; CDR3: CSAPPVLQETQYF
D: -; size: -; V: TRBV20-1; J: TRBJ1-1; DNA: TGCGGTGCTAGAGCTGGGGGCTCAGGGAACACTGAAGCTTTCTTT; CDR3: CGARAGGSGNTEAFF
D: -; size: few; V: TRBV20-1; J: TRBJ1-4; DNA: TGCAGTGCTAGAGCAGCGGGCGTCAAAGCGATTAATGAAAAACTGTTTTTT; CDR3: CSARAAGVKAINEKLFF
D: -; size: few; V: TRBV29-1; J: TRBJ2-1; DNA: TGCAGTGTAATGTACTACAATGAGCAGTTCTTC; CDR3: CSVMYYNEQFF
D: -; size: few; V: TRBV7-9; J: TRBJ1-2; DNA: TGTGCCAGCAGCTTAGCGTTTGTAACATATGGCTACACCTTC; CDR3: CASSLAFVTYGYTF
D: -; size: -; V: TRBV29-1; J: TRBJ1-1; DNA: TGCAGCGTACAACCCTACCGGGACATCTCGAACACTGAAGCTTTCTTT; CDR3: CSVQPYRDISNTEAFF
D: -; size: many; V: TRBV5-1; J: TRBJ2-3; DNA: TGCGCCAGCAGCGCGGACCGCCCGACAGATACGCAGTATTTT; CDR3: CASSADRPTDTQYF
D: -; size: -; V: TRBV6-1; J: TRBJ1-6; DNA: TGTGCCAGCAGACCCCCCAGGACCCCCAAAGGGTTAAGGAATTCACCCCTCCACTTT; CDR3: CASRPPRTPKGLRNSPLHF
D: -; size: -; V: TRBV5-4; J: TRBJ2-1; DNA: TGTGCCAGCAGCCCCGCCTGGGGGAACAACAATGAGCAGTTCTTC; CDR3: CASSPAWGNNNEQFF
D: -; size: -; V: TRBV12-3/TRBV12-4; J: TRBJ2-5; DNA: TGTGCCAGCAGCTGGGGGGAAGAGACCCAGTACTTC; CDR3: CASSWGEETQYF
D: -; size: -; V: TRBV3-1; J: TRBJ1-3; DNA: TGTGCCAGCAGCCAAGAGTTGGGGAGGAGGGTCAGTGGAAACACCATATATTTT; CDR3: CASSQELGRRVSGNTIYF
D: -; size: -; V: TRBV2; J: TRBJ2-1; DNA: TGTGCCAGCAGCGGGACCGAAGGGCGGAATGAGCAGTTCTTC; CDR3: CASSGTEGRNEQFF
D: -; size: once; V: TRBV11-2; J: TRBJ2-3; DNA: TGTGCCAGCGAGCTCGGGGTTACGCAGTATTTT; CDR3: CASELGVTQYF
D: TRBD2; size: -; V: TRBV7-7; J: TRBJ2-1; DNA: TGTGCTAGCAGCTTAGGGCCTAGCGGGGGTGATGAGCAGTTCTTC; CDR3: CASSLGPSGGDEQFF
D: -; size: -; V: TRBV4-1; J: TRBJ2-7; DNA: TGCGCCAGCAGCCAAGGGGCTACCCTTCGGGAGCAGTACTTC; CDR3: CASSQGATLREQYF
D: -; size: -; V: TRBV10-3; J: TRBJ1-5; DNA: TGTGCCATCAGCGCTCCGGGACCCAATCAGCCCCAGCATTTT; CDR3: CAISAPGPNQPQHF
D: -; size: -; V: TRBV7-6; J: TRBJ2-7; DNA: TGTGCCAGCAGCCCCACGGGGAACGGGTACGAGCAGTACTTC; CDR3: CASSPTGNGYEQYF
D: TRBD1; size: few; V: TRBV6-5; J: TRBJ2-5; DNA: TGTGCCAGCAGTTACTCGAGGACAGGGGGGGAGACCCAGTACTTC; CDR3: CASSYSRTGGETQYF
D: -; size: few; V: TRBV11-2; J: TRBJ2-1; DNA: TGTGCCAGCAGCTTAGTCCATGTTGAGCAGTTCTTC; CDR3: CASSLVHVEQFF
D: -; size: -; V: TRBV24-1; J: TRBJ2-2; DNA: TGTGCCACCAGTGATTTGCTGAGCCGGGGCGCGAACACCGGGGAGCTGTTTTTT; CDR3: CATSDLLSRGANTGELFF
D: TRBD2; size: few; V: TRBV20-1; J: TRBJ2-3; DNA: TGCAGTGCTAGTGATAGCGGGGGGGTTGATACGCAGTATTTT; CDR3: CSASDSGGVDTQYF
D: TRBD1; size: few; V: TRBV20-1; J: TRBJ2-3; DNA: TGCAGTGCTGGGGACCGGGACAGGGGCACAGATACGCAGTATTTT; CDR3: CSAGDRDRGTDTQYF
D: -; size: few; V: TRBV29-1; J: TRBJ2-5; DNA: TGCAGCGTTGATTCCCCGGAGCAGACCCAGTACTTC; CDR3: CSVDSPEQTQYF
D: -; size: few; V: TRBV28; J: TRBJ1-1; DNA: TGTGCCAGCAGTTTAAGGGGGGCTGCCAGCACTGAAGCTTTCTTT; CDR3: CASSLRGAASTEAFF
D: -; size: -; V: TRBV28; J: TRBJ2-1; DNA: TGTGCCAGCAGAGATTTTGGAGGTAACAATGAGCAGTTCTTC; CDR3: CASRDFGGNNEQFF
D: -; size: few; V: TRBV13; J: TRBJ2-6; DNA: TGTGCCAGCAGACAGCGTTCGTTTGGGGCCAACGTCCTGACTTTC; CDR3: CASRQRSFGANVLTF
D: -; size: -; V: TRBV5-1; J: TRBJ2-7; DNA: TGCGCCAGCCGCCCCGTCGACGGGTACTCCTACGAGCAGTACTTC; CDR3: CASRPVDGYSYEQYF
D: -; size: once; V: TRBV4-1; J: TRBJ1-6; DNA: TGCGCCAGCAGCCAACCGCTTGGCCCCCTCCACTTT; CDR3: CASSQPLGPLHF
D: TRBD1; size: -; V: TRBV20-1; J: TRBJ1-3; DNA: TGCAGTGCCCAGGACAGGGCTTCTGGAAACACCATATATTTT; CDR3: CSAQDRASGNTIYF
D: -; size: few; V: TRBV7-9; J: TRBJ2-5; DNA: TGTGCCAGCAGCTTAGTTGCGACTCTACAAGAGACCCAGTACTTC; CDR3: CASSLVATLQETQYF
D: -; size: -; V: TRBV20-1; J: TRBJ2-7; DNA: TGCAGTGCTAGCATGGGGCGGGACTACGAGCAGTACTTC; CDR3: CSASMGRDYEQYF
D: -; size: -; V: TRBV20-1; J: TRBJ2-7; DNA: TGCAGTGCTACAGGGAACGAGCAGTACTTC; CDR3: CSATGNEQYF
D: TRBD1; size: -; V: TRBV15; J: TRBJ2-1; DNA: TGTGCCACCAGCGGGCGAGGGACAGGACCTAGCTACAATGAGCAGTTCTTC; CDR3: CATSGRGTGPSYNEQFF
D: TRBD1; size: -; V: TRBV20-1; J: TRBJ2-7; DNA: TGCAGTGCTGGGACAGGGATCTACGAGCAGTACTTC; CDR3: CSAGTGIYEQYF
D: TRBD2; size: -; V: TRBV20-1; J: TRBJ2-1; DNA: TGCAGTGCTAATGGCGGGGGGCCATACAATGAGCAGTTCTTC; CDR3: CSANGGGPYNEQFF
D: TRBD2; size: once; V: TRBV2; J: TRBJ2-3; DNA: TGTGCCAGCAGGGGGACTAGCGGGGGGGCAGATACGCAGTATTTT; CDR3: CASRGTSGGADTQYF
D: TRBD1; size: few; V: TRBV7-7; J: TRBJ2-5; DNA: TGTGCTAGCAGCTTGAGCAGGGGGACACAAGAGACCCAGTACTTC; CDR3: CASSLSRGTQETQYF
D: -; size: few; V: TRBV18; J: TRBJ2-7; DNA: TGTGCCAGCTCACCGGAGGACTCCTACGAGCAGTACTTC; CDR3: CASSPEDSYEQYF
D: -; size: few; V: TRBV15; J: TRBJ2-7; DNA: TGTGCCACCAGTACCGTCAGGGCCTACGAGCAGTACTTC; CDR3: CATSTVRAYEQYF
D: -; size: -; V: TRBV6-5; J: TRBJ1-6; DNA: TGTGCCAGCAGACCGAATGATTCACCCCTCCACTTT; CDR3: CASRPNDSPLHF
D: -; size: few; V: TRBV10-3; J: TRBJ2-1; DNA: TGTGCCATCAGTGAAGGGACCAACAATGAGCAGTTCTTC; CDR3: CAISEGTNNEQFF
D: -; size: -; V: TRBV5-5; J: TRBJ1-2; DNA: TGTGCCAGCACCCCCCTCGCGGGGAGGGGTAACTATGGCTACACCTTC; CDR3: CASTPLAGRGNYGYTF
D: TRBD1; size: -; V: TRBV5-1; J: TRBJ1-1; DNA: TGCGCCAGCAGATCCGGACAGGGCAACACTGAAGCTTTCTTT; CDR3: CASRSGQGNTEAFF
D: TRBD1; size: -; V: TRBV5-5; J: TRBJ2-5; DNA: TGTGCCAGCAGCCCGGGGTCCCGGGACAGTCAAGAGACCCAGTACTTC; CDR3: CASSPGSRDSQETQYF